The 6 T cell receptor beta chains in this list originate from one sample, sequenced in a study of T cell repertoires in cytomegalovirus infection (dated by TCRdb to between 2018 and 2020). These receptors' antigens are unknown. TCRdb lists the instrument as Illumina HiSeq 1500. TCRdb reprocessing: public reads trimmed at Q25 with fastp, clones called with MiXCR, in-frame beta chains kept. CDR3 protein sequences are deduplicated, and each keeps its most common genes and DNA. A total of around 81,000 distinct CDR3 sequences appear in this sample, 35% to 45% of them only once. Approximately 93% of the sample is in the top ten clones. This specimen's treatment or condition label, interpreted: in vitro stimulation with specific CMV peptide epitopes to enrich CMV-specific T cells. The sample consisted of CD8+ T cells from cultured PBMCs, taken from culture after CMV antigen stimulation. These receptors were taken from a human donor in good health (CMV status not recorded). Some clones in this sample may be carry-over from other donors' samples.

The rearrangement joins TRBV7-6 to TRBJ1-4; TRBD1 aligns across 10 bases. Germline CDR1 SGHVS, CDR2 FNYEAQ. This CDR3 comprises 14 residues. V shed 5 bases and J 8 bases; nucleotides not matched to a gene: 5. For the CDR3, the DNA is TGTGCCAGCAGCCGGACAGGGGGGAAGGAAAAACTGTTTTTT. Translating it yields CASSRTGGKEKLFF.

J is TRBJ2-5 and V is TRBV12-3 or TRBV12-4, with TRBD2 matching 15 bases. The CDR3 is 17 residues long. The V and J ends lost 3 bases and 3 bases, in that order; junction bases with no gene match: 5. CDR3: CASSFWTSGGEEETQYF. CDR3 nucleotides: TGTGCCAGCAGTTTTTGGACTAGCGGGGGGGAGGAAGAGACCCAGTACTTC.

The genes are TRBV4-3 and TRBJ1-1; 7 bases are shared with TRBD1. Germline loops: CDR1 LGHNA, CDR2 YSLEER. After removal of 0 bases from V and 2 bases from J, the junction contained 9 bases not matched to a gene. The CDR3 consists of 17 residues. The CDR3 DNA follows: TGCGCCAGCAGCCAAGAGAACAGGGGTTATCCAAACACTGAAGCTTTCTTT. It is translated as CASSQENRGYPNTEAFF.

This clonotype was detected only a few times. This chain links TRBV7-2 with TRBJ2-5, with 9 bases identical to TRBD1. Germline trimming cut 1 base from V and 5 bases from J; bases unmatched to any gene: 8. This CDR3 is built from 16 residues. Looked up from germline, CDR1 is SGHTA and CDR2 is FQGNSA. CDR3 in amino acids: CASSLEATGGRETQYF. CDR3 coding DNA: TGTGCCAGCAGCTTAGAGGCGACAGGGGGGCGGGAGACCCAGTACTTC.

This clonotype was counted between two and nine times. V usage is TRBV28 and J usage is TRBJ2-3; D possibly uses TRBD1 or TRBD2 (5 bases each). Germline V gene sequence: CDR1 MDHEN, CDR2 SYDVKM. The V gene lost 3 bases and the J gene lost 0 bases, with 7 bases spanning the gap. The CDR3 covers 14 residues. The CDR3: CASSFWGSTDTQYF. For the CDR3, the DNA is TGTGCCAGCAGTTTTTGGGGGAGCACAGATACGCAGTATTTT.

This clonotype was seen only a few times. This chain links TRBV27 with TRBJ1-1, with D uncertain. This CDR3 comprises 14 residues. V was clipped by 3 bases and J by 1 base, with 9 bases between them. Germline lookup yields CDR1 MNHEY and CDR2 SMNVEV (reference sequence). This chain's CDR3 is CASSFTGPNTEAFF. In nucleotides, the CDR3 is TGTGCCAGCAGTTTTACTGGGCCGAACACTGAAGCTTTCTTT.